The present TCR beta chain was sequenced within a study of shared clonotypes between healthy human individuals. V lost 7 bases and J lost 6, with 14 bases in between. This CDR3 is 12 amino acids long. Germline loops: CDR1 SGDLS, CDR2 YYNGEE. Profiled with immunoSEQ multiplex PCR; TCRdb holds only in-frame clones, not every one. This sample carries 550,000 to 800,000 clones, over 65% of them seen once, and the ten largest clones take approximately 1.6%. This clone was observed a few times. This receptor was identified in a woman aged 25 to 39 in good health. The sample comprised memory CD4+ T cells sorted from blood. As to subset: CD45RA-negative fraction. The chain employs TRBV9 and TRBJ2-7; tentative D call: TRBD2 (6 bases). This chain's CDR3 is CASGDLPGEQYF. CDR3 DNA: TGTGCCAGCGGGGACTTACCAGGCGAGCAGTACTTC.